This TCR beta chain was identified during a study of T cell responses to AZD1222 COVID-19 vaccine (dated by TCRdb to the early 2020s). About the study as a whole: AZD1222 recipients whose second dose came at about 4 weeks and those whose second dose came at about 12 weeks were combined into one group, since spike-specific TCR depth and breadth did not differ between the two schedules. A total of over 230 trial participants underwent TCR sequencing, of whom some 210 received two doses of AZD1222 and roughly 25 received two doses of the MenACWY control vaccine. Trial participants were enrolled by age into 18-55, 56-69 and 70-plus year subgroups, with around 140, 26 and 57 TCR-sequenced participants respectively.

The CDR3 regions of human TCRbeta chains were analyzed by immunosequencing. From the authors' description of their analysis: TCRs in the repertoires were matched against a reference library of SARS-CoV-2-specific TCRs that had been generated with the MIRA antigen-specificity platform. Breadth meant the fraction of unique TCRs that were SARS-CoV-2-associated, whereas depth meant the fraction of total T cells that were SARS-CoV-2-associated. Using the MIRA data, each spike-specific TCR was assigned both to the spike region to which the TCR was reactive and to a CD4 or CD8 class. Log10-transformed breadth and depth values were compared by one-way ANOVA with Sidak's multiple comparisons tests. TCRdb holds this immuneACCESS table with in-frame rearrangements only. Some clones are missing; in checked studies, unresolved V genes explain under half, and the rest has no known cause. The V and J calls and clone size come from that table; D and trimming were worked out from the DNA. The sample table contains 100,000 to 150,000 clones; only one count was recorded for more than 75% of them. More than 6.5% of the sample belongs to the ten largest clones.

The time point label, as the study defines it: baseline before first vaccination. Vaccinee samples came from UK trials COV001 and COV002, including a single-blind randomized controlled phase 2/3 trial of AZD1222 (ChAdOx1 nCoV-19) in healthy adults. For TCRbeta chain sequencing, PBMC samples from trial participants were taken at day 0 and at day 28 after the second dose. To note about this clone: The antigen it recognizes is unknown. No quality values exist for individual bases; no much larger clone is one base distant.

Including the terminal cysteine and phenylalanine, the CDR3 comprises 14 residues. The entry retains the CDR3 DNA only, 42 bases that are in frame from base 1. Ends trimmed: V by 3 bases, J by 9 bases; bases unmatched to a gene: 6. CDR1 and CDR2 are read off the germline V gene as SQVTM and ANQGSEA. Overall study results and their limits: Conclusions about previously exposed vaccinees were limited because only a handful of AZD1222 recipients were SARS-CoV-2 seropositive at baseline. Participants were mostly white British, with more females than males. The authors suggested clonal diversity may have been underestimated. The 56-69-year group was small, and its depth increase did not reach significance, likely because of low power. Reportedly, close to half of the unique spike-specific TCRs recognized epitopes lying outside the regions that are mutated in the B.1.351 and B.1.1.7 variants. Because no day 14 peak-response samples were available, repertoires were characterized only after the peak T cell response. The vaccine-associated CD4 TCRs covered the entire spike protein, and the dominant responses fell in regions 160-218 and 743-854. After two AZD1222 doses, both the breadth and the depth of spike-specific TCRs were significantly higher than at day 0 and than in MenACWY recipients.

The source was peripheral blood, collected on day 0 of AZD1222 vaccination. This clonotype originated in an adult in good health. The rearrangement combines TRBV29-1 with TRBJ2-1; the junction holds 12 bases that match TRBD2. The sequenced DNA is TGCAGCGTTGACATGACTAGCGGGGGTACTGAGCAGTTCTTC. The encoded protein is CSVDMTSGGTEQFF.